A single sample is the source of the 21 T cell receptor beta chains below, sequenced in a study of blood T cells in healthy people across ages. Next came a second PCR, run for about 7 to 11 cycles, which used a sample-barcoded 5' primer along with a J-beta primer mix. TCRdb ran MiXCR on the 5' RACE reads and lists one entry per CDR3 protein. The profile shows hundreds of thousands of distinct CDR3 sequences, approximately 30% of them singletons. The sample was blood. The origin of the receptors is a woman older than 75 in good health.

About this clonotype itself: Since no conserved phenylalanine or tryptophan closes the CDR3, a read error is the likely cause. The chain is built from TRBV19 and TRBJ2-1; D tentatively fits TRBD1 or TRBD2 (5 bases each). The CDR3 is made up of 14 amino acids. Trimming pared 3 bases from V and 6 bases from J, leaving 12 bases between. Germline V gene lookup returns CDR1 LNHDA and CDR2 SQIVND (reference sequence). CDR3 bases: TGTGCCAGTAGTATGGGGTGGGGGTCCAATGAGCAGTTCTCC. It translates to CASSMGWGSNEQFS.

This clonotype was counted between two and nine times. One base away lies a much larger clone, so this may be a sequencing read error. The V and J genes are TRBV5-4 and TRBJ2-5; 7 nucleotides match TRBD2. The end of the DNA aligns better with TRBJ2-7, so the J call may be wrong. The germline CDR1 and CDR2 sequences are SGHNT and YYREEE (reference sequence). This CDR3 has 13 amino acids. CDR3 nucleotide sequence: TGTGCCAGCAGCTCCGGGACTATTTTCGAGCAGTACTTC. It specifies CASSSGTIFEQYF.

Comment on this clonotype: The junction and the germline gene differ at one end; a read error may be behind it. The chain carries TRBV12-3 or TRBV12-4 and TRBJ1-1, with a possible D match to TRBD1 (6 bases). This CDR3 spans 13 amino acids. This chain's CDR3 is CASSKQGSTEVFF. For the CDR3, the DNA is TGTGCCAGCAGTAAACAGGGATCCACTGAAGTTTTCTTT.

This clonotype came up many times. The chain combines TRBV7-2 with TRBJ1-5; possible D gene TRBD1, 5 bases. Germline V lookup: CDR1 SGHTA, CDR2 FQGNSA. This CDR3 spans 15 amino acids. V was cut by 5 bases and J by 5 bases, with 16 bases left in between. The CDR3, as DNA: TGTGCCAGCAGCCCGGCGGGACGGGAAGATCAGCCCCAGCATTTT. Protein product: CASSPAGREDQPQHF.

The rearrangement joins TRBV11-1 to TRBJ1-1; the D gene is possibly TRBD1 (5 bases). Trimming pared 5 bases from V and 10 bases from J, leaving 14 bases between. This CDR3 region has 12 residues. Per germline, CDR1 SGHAT and CDR2 FQDESV (reference sequence). In DNA form, the CDR3 reads TGTGCCAGCAGCGACTGGGGGATGCGAGCTTTCTTT. As protein: CASSDWGMRAFF. The whole variable domain, remainder taken from reference TRBV11-1 and TRBJ1-1, is EAEVAQSPRYKITEKSQAVAFWCDPISGHATLYWYRQILGQGPELLVQFQDESVVDDSQLPKDRFSAERLKGVDSTLKIQPAELGDSAMYLCASSDWGMRAFFGQGTRLTVV.

This clonotype came up many times. The CDR3 region is CASSVGTGNEKLFF. In DNA form, the CDR3 reads TGTGCCAGCAGCGTTGGGACAGGGAATGAAAAACTGTTTTTT. This sequence joins TRBV13 and TRBJ1-4; 9 bases align to TRBD1. With 5 bases clipped from V and 5 bases from J, the junction kept 3 bases outside the gene matches. The CDR3 loop spans 14 amino acids. CDR1 is PRHDT, CDR2 FYEKMQ, per germline (reference sequence).

V and J are TRBV15 and TRBJ2-5, with no clear D. Trimming removed 0 bases from V and 3 bases from J, with 17 bases in between. Germline V gene sequence: CDR1 LNHNV, CDR2 YYDKDF (reference sequence). The CDR3 spans 17 residues. The CDR3 loop reads CATSRDRVGLTKETQYF. Here the CDR3 DNA reads TGTGCCACCAGCAGAGATCGAGTTGGTTTAACAAAAGAGACCCAGTACTTC.

This clonotype showed up just a few times. The chain recombines TRBV11-2 with TRBJ1-6, with no clear D. The CDR3 totals 15 residues. Trimming cost V 5 bases and J 4 bases, with 12 bases left between them. Germline CDR1 and CDR2: SGHAT and FQNNGV. The CDR3 reads CASSAGTAYNSPLHF. Here the CDR3 DNA reads TGTGCCAGCAGCGCCGGAACAGCTTATAATTCACCCCTCCACTTT.

V is TRBV7-2 and J is TRBJ2-3; D is unresolved. CDR3 length: 15 residues. V was cut by 2 bases and J by 1 base, with 10 bases left in between. The germline gives CDR1 SGHTA, CDR2 FQGNSA. The CDR3 DNA reads as TGTGCCAGCAGCTTACGCCCCCTGGGCACAGATACGCAGTATTTT. It specifies CASSLRPLGTDTQYF. The full variable domain, with the rest looked up from reference TRBV7-2 and TRBJ2-3, is GAGVSQSPSNKVTEKGKDVELRCDPISGHTALYWYRQSLGQGLEFLIYFQGNSAPDKSGLPSDRFSAERTGGSVSTLTIQRTQQEDSAVYLCASSLRPLGTDTQYFGPGTRLTVL.

On this clonotype: The junction does not match germline at one end; this may be a read error. CDR3 nucleotides: TGTGCTAGCAGCCCAATGCGGGTAGGCAGCTTGAACACTGAAGCTTTCTTT. Amino acids: CASSPMRVGSLNTEAFF. The J gene is TRBJ1-1, the V gene TRBV7-7; no reliable D call. The V gene's germline CDR1 is SSHAT and CDR2 FNYEAQ (reference sequence). The CDR3 spans 17 residues.

This sequence joins TRBV6-4 and TRBJ2-2; possibly TRBD1 or TRBD2 for D (5 bases each). Trimming shortened V by 4 bases and J by 3 bases, and 9 bases separated the two germline ends. Germline V gene sequence: CDR1 MRHNA, CDR2 SNTAGT. CDR3 length: 14 residues. The CDR3 DNA follows: TGTGCCAGCAGTGGGGGGTCGGACACCGGGGAGCTGTTTTTT. Translated: CASSGGSDTGELFF.

The chain has TRBV11-2 and TRBJ2-7; D is tentatively TRBD1 or TRBD2 (5 bases each). In germline, CDR1 is SGHAT, CDR2 FQNNGV. The CDR3 is made up of 15 amino acids. Trimming removed 5 bases at V and 5 bases at J, with 19 bases between. CDR3 nucleotides: TGTGCCAGCAGCCTCGAATTTGGGGGAGCCCACGAGCAGTACTTC. Its protein product is CASSLEFGGAHEQYF.

This clonotype showed up many times. J is TRBJ1-1 and V is TRBV7-2, with D uncertain. V lost 5 bases to trimming and J lost 6 bases, with 10 bases between them. In germline, CDR1 is SGHTA, CDR2 FQGNSA. This CDR3 is 12 amino acids long. CDR3 in DNA: TGTGCCAGCAGCCTGGATCTGCCTGAAGCTTTCTTT. It yields the protein CASSLDLPEAFF.

This chain links TRBV27 with TRBJ2-3; unclear D gene. Trimming stripped 5 bases from V and 0 bases from J, with 12 bases between. The CDR3 covers 15 residues. Germline V gene data show CDR1 as MNHEY and CDR2 as SMNVEV (reference sequence). This CDR3 reads CASSPGWVSTDTQYF. As DNA, the CDR3 is TGTGCCAGCAGTCCCGGCTGGGTGAGCACAGATACGCAGTATTTT.

This clonotype was detected ten times or more. This sequence joins TRBV24-1 and TRBJ2-7; D is perhaps TRBD1 or TRBD2 (6 bases each). V was trimmed by 5 bases and J by 5 bases, leaving 15 bases between them. The germline CDR1 and CDR2 sequences are KGHDR and SFDVKD. CDR3 size: 14 residues. The CDR3 sequence is CATSVGGRSDEQYF. The CDR3 bases are TGTGCCACCAGTGTCGGGGGCCGAAGCGACGAGCAGTACTTC.

For this clonotype: Relative to the germline gene, one junction end is altered; a read error may explain this. The gene calls are TRBV12-3 or TRBV12-4 and TRBJ1-5, with 7 nucleotides matching TRBD1. The CDR3 is made up of 15 amino acids. The DNA of the CDR3 is TGTGCCAGCAGCGCCGGGACAGTCAGCAATCGGCCCCAGCATTTT. This translates into CASSAGTVSNRPQHF.

The CDR3 nucleotides are TGTGCCAGCAGCCAAGATCAAGGCCGGACTGGCTACACCTTC. Translation gives CASSQDQGRTGYTF. The rearrangement links TRBV3-1 to TRBJ1-2; D is unresolved. The CDR3 sequence is 14 residues long. V was shortened by 0 bases and J by 7 bases, with 12 bases between the two germline ends. CDR1 LGHDT and CDR2 YNNKEL come from the germline V gene (reference sequence).

This clonotype has a count of ten or more. This chain links TRBV6-6 with TRBJ2-1, with D uncertain. Germline lookup yields CDR1 MNHNY and CDR2 SVGAGI (reference sequence). The germline V and J ends were trimmed by 2 bases and 3 bases, with 11 bases remaining between them. CDR3 size: 15 residues. CDR3 loop: CASSYEQPIYNEQFF. The CDR3, as DNA: TGTGCCAGCAGTTACGAACAGCCGATCTACAATGAGCAGTTCTTC.

This clonotype was picked up many times. The gene calls are TRBV2 and TRBJ2-5; D is ambiguous. V was cut by 1 base and J by 5 bases, with 11 bases left in between. CDR3 length: 14 residues. The V gene's germline CDR1 is SNHLY and CDR2 FYNNEI. The CDR3 reads CASSEGTYEETQYF. CDR3 coding DNA: TGTGCCAGCAGTGAAGGGACCTACGAGGAGACCCAGTACTTC.

With respect to this clonotype: A much larger clonotype is one base distant, so this may be a read error. The CDR3 sequence is CAGSPFGLAADTQYF. DNA of the CDR3: TGTGCCGGCAGTCCCTTCGGACTAGCGGCTGATACGCAGTATTTT. The V gene is TRBV6-5, the J gene TRBJ2-3; 10 bases align to TRBD2. Germline V gene sequence: CDR1 MNHEY, CDR2 SVGAGI. This CDR3 has 15 amino acids.

This clonotype was seen repeatedly, ten times or more. The rearrangement joins TRBV10-2 to TRBJ2-1; D call uncertain. The germline CDR1 and CDR2 sequences are WSHSY and SAAADI. V was shortened by 6 bases and J by 9 bases, with 12 bases between the two germline ends. The CDR3 spans 12 residues. The CDR3 loop reads CASSRPGGEQFF. Written as DNA, the CDR3 is TGCGCCAGCAGCCGCCCGGGCGGTGAGCAGTTCTTC.